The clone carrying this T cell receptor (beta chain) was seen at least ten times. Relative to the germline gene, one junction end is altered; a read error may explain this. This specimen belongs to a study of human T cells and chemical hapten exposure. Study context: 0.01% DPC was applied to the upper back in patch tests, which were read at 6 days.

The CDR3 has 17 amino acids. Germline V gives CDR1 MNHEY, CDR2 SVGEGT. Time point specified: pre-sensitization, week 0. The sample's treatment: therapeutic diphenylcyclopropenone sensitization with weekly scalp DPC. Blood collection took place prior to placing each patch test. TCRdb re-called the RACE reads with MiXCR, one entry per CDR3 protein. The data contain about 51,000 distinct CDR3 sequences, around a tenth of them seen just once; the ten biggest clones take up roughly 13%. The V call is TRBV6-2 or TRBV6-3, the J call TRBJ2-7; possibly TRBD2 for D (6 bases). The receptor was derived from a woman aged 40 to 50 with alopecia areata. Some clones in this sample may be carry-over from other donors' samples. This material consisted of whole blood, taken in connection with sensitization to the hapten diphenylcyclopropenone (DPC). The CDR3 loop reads CASNYRTGTSTSYEQYF. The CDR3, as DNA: TGTGCCAGCAATTACAGAACCGGGACTTCTACATCCTACGAGCAGTACTTC.